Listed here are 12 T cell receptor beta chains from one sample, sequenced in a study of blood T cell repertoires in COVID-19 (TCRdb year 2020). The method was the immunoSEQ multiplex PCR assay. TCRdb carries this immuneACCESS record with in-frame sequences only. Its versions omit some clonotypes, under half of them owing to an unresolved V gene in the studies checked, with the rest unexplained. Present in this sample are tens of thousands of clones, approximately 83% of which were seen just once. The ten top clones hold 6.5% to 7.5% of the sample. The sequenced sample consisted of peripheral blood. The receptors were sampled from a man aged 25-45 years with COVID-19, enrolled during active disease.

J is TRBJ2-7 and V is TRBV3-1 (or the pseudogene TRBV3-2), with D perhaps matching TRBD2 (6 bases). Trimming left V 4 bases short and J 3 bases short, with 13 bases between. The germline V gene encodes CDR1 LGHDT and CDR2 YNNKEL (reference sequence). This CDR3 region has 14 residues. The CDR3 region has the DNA TGTGCCAGCAGCCGCCCGGGGGTCCTCTACGAGCAGTACTTC. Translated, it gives CASSRPGVLYEQYF.

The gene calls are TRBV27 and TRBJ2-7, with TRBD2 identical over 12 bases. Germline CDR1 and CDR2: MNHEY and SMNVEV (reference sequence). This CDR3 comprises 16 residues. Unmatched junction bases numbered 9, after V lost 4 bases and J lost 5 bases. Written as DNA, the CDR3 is TGTGCCAGCAGTTATCAGACTAGCGGGAGAGGTAACGAGCAGTACTTC. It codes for CASSYQTSGRGNEQYF.

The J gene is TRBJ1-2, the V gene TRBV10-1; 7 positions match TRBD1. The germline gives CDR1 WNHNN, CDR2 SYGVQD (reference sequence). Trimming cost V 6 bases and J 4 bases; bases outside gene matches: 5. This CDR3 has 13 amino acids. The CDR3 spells CASREGQLYGYTF. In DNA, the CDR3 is TGCGCCAGCAGGGAGGGACAGCTCTATGGCTACACCTTC.

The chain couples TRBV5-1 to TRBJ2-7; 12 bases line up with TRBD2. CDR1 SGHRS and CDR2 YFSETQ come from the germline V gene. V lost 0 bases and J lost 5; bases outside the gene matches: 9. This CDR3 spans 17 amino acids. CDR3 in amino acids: CASSLAAWTSGINEQYF. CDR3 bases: TGCGCCAGCAGCTTGGCCGCGTGGACTAGCGGGATCAACGAGCAGTACTTC.

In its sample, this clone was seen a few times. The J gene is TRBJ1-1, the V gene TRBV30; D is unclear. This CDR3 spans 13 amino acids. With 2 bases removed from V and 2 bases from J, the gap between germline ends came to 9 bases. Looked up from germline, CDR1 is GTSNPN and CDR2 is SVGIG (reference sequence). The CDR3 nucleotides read TGTGCCTGGAGTCGGGAGACCAACACTGAAGCTTTCTTT. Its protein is CAWSRETNTEAFF.

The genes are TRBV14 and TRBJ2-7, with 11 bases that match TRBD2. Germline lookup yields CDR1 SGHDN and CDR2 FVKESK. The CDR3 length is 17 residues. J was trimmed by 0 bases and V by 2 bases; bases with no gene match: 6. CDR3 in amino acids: CASSQTPTSGGSYEQYF. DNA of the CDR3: TGTGCCAGCAGCCAAACCCCTACTAGCGGGGGCTCCTACGAGCAGTACTTC. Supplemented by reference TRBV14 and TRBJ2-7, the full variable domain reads EAGVTQFPSHSVIEKGQTVTLRCDPISGHDNLYWYRRVMGKEIKFLLHFVKESKQDESGMPNNRFLAERTGGTYSTLKVQPAELEDSGVYFCASSQTPTSGGSYEQYFGPGTRLTVT.

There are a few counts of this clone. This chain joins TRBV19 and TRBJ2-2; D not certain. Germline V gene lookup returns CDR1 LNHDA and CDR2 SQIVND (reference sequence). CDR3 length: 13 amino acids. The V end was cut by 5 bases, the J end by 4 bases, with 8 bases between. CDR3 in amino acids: CASSLTVTGELFF. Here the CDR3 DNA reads TGTGCCAGTAGTCTTACAGTCACCGGGGAGCTGTTTTTT.

CDR3 region: CASSQDQVPYEQYF. The CDR3, as DNA: TGTGCCAGCAGCCAAGACCAGGTCCCGTACGAGCAGTACTTC. V and J are TRBV14 and TRBJ2-7, with D uncertain. The CDR3 is 14 amino acids. V gave up 0 bases and J gave up 4 bases, with 10 bases separating them. Germline V gene lookup returns CDR1 SGHDN and CDR2 FVKESK.

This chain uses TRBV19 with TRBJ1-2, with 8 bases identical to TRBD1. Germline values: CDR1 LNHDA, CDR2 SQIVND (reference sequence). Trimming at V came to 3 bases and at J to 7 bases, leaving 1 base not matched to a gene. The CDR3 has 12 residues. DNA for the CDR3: TGTGCCAGTAGTATGACAGGGGCTGGCTACACCTTC. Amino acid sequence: CASSMTGAGYTF. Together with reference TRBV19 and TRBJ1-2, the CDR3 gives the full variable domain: DGGITQSPKYLFRKEGQNVTLSCEQNLNHDAMYWYRQDPGQGLRLIYYSQIVNDFQKGDIAEGYSVSREKKESFPLTVTSAQKNPTAFYLCASSMTGAGYTFGSGTRLTVV.

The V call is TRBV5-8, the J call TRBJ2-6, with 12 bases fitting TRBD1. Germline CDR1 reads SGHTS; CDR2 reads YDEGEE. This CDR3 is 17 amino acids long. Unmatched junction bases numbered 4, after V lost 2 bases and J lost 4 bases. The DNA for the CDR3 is TGTGCCAGCAGCTTCGGGACAGGGGGCGTGGGGGCCAACGTCCTGACTTTC. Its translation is CASSFGTGGVGANVLTF.

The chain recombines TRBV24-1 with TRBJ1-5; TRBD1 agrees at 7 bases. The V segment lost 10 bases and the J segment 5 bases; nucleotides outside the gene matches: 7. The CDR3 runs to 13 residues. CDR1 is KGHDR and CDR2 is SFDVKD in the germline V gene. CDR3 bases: TGTGCCACGGGGACAGTGGGTCATCAGCCCCAGCATTTT. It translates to CATGTVGHQPQHF.

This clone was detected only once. The CDR3 protein is CASSLKGERYGYTF. Written as DNA, the CDR3 is TGTGCCAGCAGCTTAAAGGGGGAACGTTATGGCTACACCTTC. This chain links TRBV11-2 with TRBJ1-2, with a possible D match to TRBD1 (6 bases). CDR1 SGHAT and CDR2 FQNNGV come from the germline V gene. V gave up 2 bases and J gave up 5 bases, with 12 bases separating them. This CDR3 spans 14 amino acids. Full variable domain (missing parts from reference TRBV11-2 and TRBJ1-2): EAGVAQSPRYKIIEKRQSVAFWCNPISGHATLYWYQQILGQGPKLLIQFQNNGVVDDSQLPKDRFSAERLKGVDSTLKIQPAKLEDSAVYLCASSLKGERYGYTFGSGTRLTVV.